One sample yielded the 24 T cell receptor beta chains listed below, sequenced in a study of control samples from healthy donors and cancer patients. The protocol was immunoSEQ multiplex PCR, while the TCRdb copy is restricted to in-frame clones and leaves out a portion. The table records roughly 43,000 clones, over 75% of them present only once. The source material was PBMCs. These receptors all stem from a woman in her fifties or sixties with lung cancer.

This clone has more than one count but fewer than ten. This rearrangement joins TRBV6-2 or TRBV6-3 to TRBJ2-1, with 10 bases identical to TRBD1. The CDR3 is 16 amino acids. Germline V gives CDR1 MNHEY, CDR2 SVGEGT. The V and J ends lost 6 bases and 4 bases, in that order; junction bases with no gene match: 9. The CDR3 nucleotides read TGTGCCAGCAGCCCCTCCCCGGGACAGGGGTACAATGAGCAGTTCTTC. This encodes CASSPSPGQGYNEQFF.

Comments on this clone: At one boundary the junction diverges from the germline segment, which might be a read error. CDR3 coding DNA: TGTGCCAGCAGCTTAGACCGTGCCTTCCTTTTT. Amino acid sequence: CASSLDRAFLF. This chain joins TRBV7-9 and TRBJ2-3; D uncertain. The CDR3 extends over 11 amino acids. Germline V gene sequence: CDR1 SEHNR, CDR2 FQNEAQ (reference sequence).

The rearrangement joins TRBV11-2 to TRBJ1-2; 7 bases agree with TRBD1. Germline V CDR1 and CDR2: SGHAT, FQNNGV. V shed 5 bases and J 8 bases; nucleotides not matched to a gene: 11. There are 14 residues in the CDR3. In nucleotides, the CDR3 is TGTGCCAGCAGCGAGGGGACAGACTTGGGCGGCTACACCTTC. Translation: CASSEGTDLGGYTF.

The chain couples TRBV9 to TRBJ2-1; 8 positions agree with TRBD2. V was pared by 0 bases and J by 5 bases, with 10 bases of the junction left unmatched. The germline CDR1 and CDR2 sequences are SGDLS and YYNGEE. This CDR3 has 17 residues. Here the CDR3 DNA reads TGTGCCAGCAGCGTAGCTTGGGACGGGAGGGCCGACAATGAGCAGTTCTTC. Amino acids: CASSVAWDGRADNEQFF.

The gene calls are TRBV5-1 and TRBJ1-2, with no clear D. The CDR3 length is 14 residues. Germline CDR1 reads SGHRS; CDR2 reads YFSETQ. The V end was cut by 0 bases, the J end by 5 bases, with 11 bases between. CDR3 residues: CASSLVGSQYGYTF. DNA of the CDR3: TGCGCCAGCAGCTTGGTAGGGTCCCAATATGGCTACACCTTC.

This sequence joins TRBV12-3 or TRBV12-4 and TRBJ1-4; D uncertain. This CDR3 has 13 residues. V lost 6 bases and J 4 bases, leaving 9 bases between the germline ends. The DNA of the CDR3 is TGTGCCAGCAGCCCTGACATTAATGAAAAACTGTTTTTT. Protein: CASSPDINEKLFF.

The chain employs TRBV3-1 (or the pseudogene TRBV3-2) and TRBJ2-4; TRBD2 matches at 7 bases. This CDR3 is 11 amino acids long. V lost 8 bases, J lost 8 bases, and 3 bases stayed unmatched. CDR1 and CDR2 (germline): LGHDT, YNNKEL (reference sequence). The CDR3 protein is CASALADIQYF. The CDR3 nucleotides are TGTGCCAGCGCCCTAGCGGACATTCAGTACTTC.

The chain is built from TRBV12-3 or TRBV12-4 and TRBJ2-7; no clear D. Trimming pared 2 bases from V and 5 bases from J, leaving 10 bases between. The CDR3 extends over 13 amino acids. The CDR3 DNA sequence: TGTGCCAGCAGTTTATATGGGTTCCACGAGCAGTACTTC. It yields the protein CASSLYGFHEQYF.

The rearrangement joins TRBV12-3 or TRBV12-4 to TRBJ1-1, with unresolved D. V gave up 8 bases and J gave up 5 bases, with 15 bases separating them. The CDR3 extends over 13 amino acids. CDR3 DNA: TGTGCCAGCGGCTTGAGCTCCGTAACTGAAGCTTTCTTT. Translation gives CASGLSSVTEAFF.

This chain joins TRBV5-6 and TRBJ1-5; D gene uncertain. The CDR3 covers 15 residues. CDR1 is SGHDT, CDR2 YYEEEE, per germline. Trimming pared 0 bases from V and 4 bases from J, leaving 11 bases between. CDR3 sequence: CASSLGGEWNQPQHF. CDR3 in DNA: TGTGCCAGCAGCTTGGGGGGTGAATGGAATCAGCCCCAGCATTTT.

This clone was counted once. The chain joins TRBV11-3 to TRBJ2-4; TRBD1 aligns across 8 bases. J lost 4 bases, V lost 5 bases, and 4 bases had no gene match. The CDR3 is 14 amino acids. Germline CDR1 and CDR2: SGHNT and YENEEA. CDR3 sequence reads: CASSPGGSKNIQYF. The DNA for the CDR3 is TGTGCCAGCAGCCCAGGGGGCTCTAAAAACATTCAGTACTTC.

This chain uses TRBV5-1 with TRBJ1-2; 7 bases align to TRBD1. The CDR3 loop spans 14 amino acids. The trim removed 4 bases at V and 8 bases at J, leaving 11 bases unmatched. Germline-derived CDR1 and CDR2 are SGHRS and YFSETQ. CDR3 sequence reads: CASSRGSGGDGYTF. The DNA of the CDR3 is TGCGCCAGCAGCAGGGGTTCAGGGGGGGACGGCTACACCTTC.

V is TRBV7-2 and J is TRBJ2-2; tentative D call: TRBD2 (6 bases). V lost 6 bases and J lost 7, with 21 bases in between. There are 16 residues in the CDR3. Germline lookup yields CDR1 SGHTA and CDR2 FQGNSA. CDR3 sequence (DNA): TGTGCCAGCAGACGACGGTCTGGGCTAGCGAGCGGGGAGCTGTTTTTT. Translating it yields CASRRRSGLASGELFF.

V gene TRBV11-2 combines with J gene TRBJ2-7; TRBD1 or TRBD2 may be the D gene (5 bases each). The CDR3 totals 14 residues. V gave up 4 bases and J gave up 2 bases, with 12 bases separating them. Germline loops: CDR1 SGHAT, CDR2 FQNNGV. The DNA of the CDR3 is TGTGCCAGCAGCTCGATTCGGGGACCCTACGAGCAGTACTTC. It codes for CASSSIRGPYEQYF.

The chain joins TRBV5-6 to TRBJ2-3, with 10 nucleotides matching TRBD1. The CDR3 runs to 17 residues. V shed 3 bases, J shed 0 bases, and the junction held 7 bases outside the gene matches. Germline CDR1 reads SGHDT; CDR2 reads YYEEEE. The CDR3 is CASSWGQGLRSTDTQYF. The CDR3 DNA reads as TGTGCCAGCAGCTGGGGACAGGGGCTCAGGAGCACAGATACGCAGTATTTT.

This chain joins TRBV29-1 and TRBJ1-2; D might be TRBD1 (6 bases). Deletions cut 4 bases from V and 4 bases from J, with 13 bases between. Germline CDR1 and CDR2: SQVTM and ANQGSEA. There are 13 residues in the CDR3. The CDR3 reads CSVGTGSLYGYTF. The CDR3, as DNA: TGCAGCGTTGGTACAGGGTCCCTCTATGGCTACACCTTC.

The chain uses TRBV15 and TRBJ2-1; D is perhaps TRBD2 (5 bases). Germline CDR1 is LNHNV and CDR2 is YYDKDF (reference sequence). V lost 3 bases and J 1 base, leaving 10 bases between the germline ends. The CDR3 totals 15 residues. CDR3 bases: TGTGCCACCAGCAGGGGAGCGTCATCCTACAATGAGCAGTTCTTC. Translating it yields CATSRGASSYNEQFF.

This chain connects TRBV4-1 to TRBJ1-2; a possible D gene is TRBD1 (6 bases). The germline CDR1 and CDR2 sequences are MGHRA and YSYEKL. V lost 4 bases, J lost 6 bases, and 18 bases lay in between. The CDR3 is 15 amino acids. DNA for the CDR3: TGCGCCAGCAGCCCCTACCATGTCAACAGGGATGGCTACACCTTC. It is translated as CASSPYHVNRDGYTF.

V usage is TRBV29-1 and J usage is TRBJ2-5; 12 nucleotides agree with TRBD2. Germline V gives CDR1 SQVTM, CDR2 ANQGSEA. The CDR3 consists of 13 residues. With 6 bases clipped from V and 5 bases from J, the junction kept 4 bases outside the gene matches. The CDR3 protein is CSVRTSGTETQYF. Here the CDR3 DNA reads TGCAGCGTGAGGACTAGCGGGACTGAGACCCAGTACTTC.

J is TRBJ2-7 and V is TRBV6-5; perhaps TRBD1 as D (7 bases). The CDR3 spans 14 residues. Germline V CDR1 and CDR2: MNHEY, SVGAGI. V was cut by 2 bases and J by 5 bases, with 13 bases left in between. CDR3: CASSYTGQRDEQYF. The DNA for the CDR3 is TGTGCCAGCAGTTACACGGGACAGCGGGACGAGCAGTACTTC.

This sequence joins TRBV19 and TRBJ2-7, with a tentative D call TRBD2 (5 bases). The germline V and J ends were trimmed by 3 bases and 0 bases, with 12 bases remaining between them. Germline V lookup: CDR1 LNHDA, CDR2 SQIVND (reference sequence). The CDR3 spans 15 residues. This CDR3 is CASSILGGNSYEQYF. The CDR3 DNA reads as TGTGCCAGTAGTATCTTAGGAGGCAACTCCTACGAGCAGTACTTC.

The V and J genes are TRBV7-9 and TRBJ1-5; D is unresolved. CDR3 length: 12 residues. The germline V and J ends were trimmed by 1 base and 7 bases, with 5 bases remaining between them. Germline lookup yields CDR1 SEHNR and CDR2 FQNEAQ (reference sequence). The CDR3 nucleotides read TGTGCCAGCAGCTTAGATGTGCAGCCCCAGCATTTT. It yields the protein CASSLDVQPQHF.

The V call is TRBV28, the J call TRBJ2-7, with 9 bases that match TRBD1. CDR3 size: 13 residues. Germline loops: CDR1 MDHEN, CDR2 SYDVKM. V lost 8 bases and J lost 0; bases outside the gene matches: 2. In DNA form, the CDR3 reads TGTGCCAGCGCGACAGGGGGCTCCTACGAGCAGTACTTC. It is translated as CASATGGSYEQYF. Supplemented by reference TRBV28 and TRBJ2-7, the full variable domain reads DVKVTQSSRYLVKRTGEKVFLECVQDMDHENMFWYRQDPGLGLRLIYFSYDVKMKEKGDIPEGYSVSREKKERFSLILESASTNQTSMYLCASATGGSYEQYFGPGTRLTVT.

The rearrangement uses TRBV3-1 (or the pseudogene TRBV3-2) and TRBJ1-5; 9 bases align to TRBD1. In germline, CDR1 is LGHDT, CDR2 YNNKEL (reference sequence). Trimming cost V 1 base and J 6 bases; bases outside gene matches: 4. The CDR3 has 15 amino acids. The CDR3 is CASSQGDRDGQPQHF. For the CDR3, the DNA is TGTGCCAGCAGCCAAGGGGACAGGGATGGTCAGCCCCAGCATTTT.